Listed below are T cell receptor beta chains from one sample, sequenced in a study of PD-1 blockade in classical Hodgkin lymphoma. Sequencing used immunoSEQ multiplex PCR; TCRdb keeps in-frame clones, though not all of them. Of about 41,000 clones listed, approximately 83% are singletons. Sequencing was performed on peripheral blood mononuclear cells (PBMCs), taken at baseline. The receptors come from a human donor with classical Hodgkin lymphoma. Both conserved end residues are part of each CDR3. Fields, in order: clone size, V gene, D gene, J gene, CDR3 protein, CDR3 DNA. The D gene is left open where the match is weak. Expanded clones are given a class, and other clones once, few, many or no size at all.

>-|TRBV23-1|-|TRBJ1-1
CASSQSYGPMNTEAFF
TGCGCCAGCAGTCAATCGTATGGTCCGATGAACACTGAAGCTTTCTTT
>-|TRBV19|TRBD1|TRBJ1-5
CASIGVPGQGANQPQHF
TGTGCCAGTATCGGGGTTCCGGGACAGGGGGCAAATCAGCCCCAGCATTTT
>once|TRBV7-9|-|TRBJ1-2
CASSLVWGASNGYTF
TGTGCCAGCAGCTTAGTTTGGGGGGCCTCAAATGGCTACACCTTC
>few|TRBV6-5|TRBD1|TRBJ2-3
CASRLGTGITDTQYF
TGTGCCAGCAGACTCGGGACAGGGATCACAGATACGCAGTATTTT
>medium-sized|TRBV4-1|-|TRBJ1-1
CASSQGGALEHTEAFF
TGCGCCAGCAGCCAAGGAGGAGCATTGGAGCACACTGAAGCTTTCTTT
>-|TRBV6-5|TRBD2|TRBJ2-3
CASSNLAGNTDTQYF
TGTGCCAGCAGCAACTTAGCGGGAAACACAGATACGCAGTATTTT
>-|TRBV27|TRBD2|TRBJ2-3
CASSLRDSSGAPTSTDTQYF
TGTGCCAGCAGTTTACGTGATAGTAGCGGGGCCCCCACTAGCACAGATACGCAGTATTTT
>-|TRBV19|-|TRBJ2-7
CASSARGKGVYEQYF
TGTGCCAGTAGTGCGAGGGGGAAGGGAGTCTACGAGCAGTACTTC
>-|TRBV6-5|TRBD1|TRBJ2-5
CASSDRGETQYF
TGTGCCAGCAGTGACAGGGGCGAGACCCAGTACTTC
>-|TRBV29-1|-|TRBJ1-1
CSVRGGEAFF
TGCAGCGTTCGCGGCGGTGAAGCTTTCTTT
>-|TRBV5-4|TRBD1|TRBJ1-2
CASSLGQDRGYTF
TGTGCCAGCAGCTTGGGACAGGACAGGGGCTACACCTTC
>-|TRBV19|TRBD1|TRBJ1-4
CASCFEDRGNEKLFF
TGTGCCAGTTGCTTCGAGGACAGGGGGAATGAAAAACTGTTTTTT
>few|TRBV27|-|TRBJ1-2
CASSLYNSNYGYTF
TGTGCCAGCAGTTTATATAACAGTAACTATGGCTACACCTTC
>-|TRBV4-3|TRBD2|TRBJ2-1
CASSKTSGYNEQFF
TGCGCCAGCAGCAAAACTAGCGGGTACAATGAGCAGTTCTTC
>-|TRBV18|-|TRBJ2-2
CASSPGAANTGELFF
TGTGCCAGCTCCCCTGGGGCAGCGAACACCGGGGAGCTGTTTTTT
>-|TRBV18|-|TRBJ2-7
CASSPFQATYEQYF
TGTGCCAGCTCACCATTCCAGGCCACCTACGAGCAGTACTTC
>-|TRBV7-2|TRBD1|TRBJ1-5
CASSPTRTGEQPQHF
TGTGCCAGCAGCCCTACCCGGACAGGGGAGCAGCCCCAGCATTTT
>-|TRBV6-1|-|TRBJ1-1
CASGPGVVEAFF
TGTGCCAGCGGGCCGGGGGTTGTTGAAGCTTTCTTT